This T cell receptor beta chain emerged from a study of cytomegalovirus exposure and HLA in healthy donors. Study context: An early release of data contained around 80 million unique TCRs, which came from HLA-typed donors.

A remark on this clone: Distinct nucleotide sequences in the sample also encode this CDR3.

Both 60 Vbeta primers and 13 Jbeta primers went into the PCR. Measured with immunoSEQ multiplex PCR; TCRdb has only the in-frame clones, and not every one. The repertoire holds roughly 120,000 clones, with around 74% as singletons. When sampled, the donors appeared nominally healthy, though they likely had unrecorded immune exposures. The sample was PBMCs. This TCR came from a woman aged 45-65 years in good health and CMV-seropositive.

The CDR3 protein is CASSLAQGTNEKLFF. In DNA form, the CDR3 reads TGTGCCAGCAGTTTAGCCCAGGGTACTAATGAAAAACTGTTTTTT. The chain couples TRBV28 to TRBJ1-4; tentative D call: TRBD1 (5 bases). V lost 2 bases and J 2 bases, leaving 9 bases between the germline ends. CDR1 and CDR2 from the germline V gene are MDHEN and SYDVKM. The CDR3 totals 15 residues.